This T cell receptor beta chain was found in a study of blood T cell repertoires in COVID-19. Data came from immunoSEQ multiplex PCR; TCRdb stores just in-frame clones and leaves some out. The top ten hold around 10% of the sample, which has hundreds of thousands of clones, about 87% seen once. This clone came up a few times. The recovered donors of Cohort 3 showed two negative PCRs, clearance, or symptom resolution. There are 13 residues in the CDR3. Per the germline V gene, CDR1 is KGHSH and CDR2 is LQKENI. Trimming removed 3 bases at V and 6 bases at J, with 12 bases between. This receptor was obtained from a woman between 50 and 59 years old who had recovered from COVID-19. Material for sequencing was PBMCs or T cells enriched from blood (not recorded which). The chain has TRBV18 and TRBJ2-7; perhaps TRBD1 as D (5 bases). The CDR3 region is CASSPGQGAEQYF. The CDR3 nucleotides are TGTGCCAGCTCACCGGGGCAGGGTGCCGAGCAGTACTTC.